This TCR beta chain was sequenced in a study of T cells in women clearing cervical HPV infection (dated by TCRdb to 2017 to 2018). Regarding the research as a whole: Cases were some 24 women with histologically confirmed HPV16-related CIN3 or worse, including a couple of invasive cancers. This exploratory proof-of-principle case-control study, nested within the Guanacaste HPV Natural History Study in Costa Rica, compared TCR repertoires among women with different cervical HPV16 outcomes. A median age of almost 35 years was observed in cases versus around 40 in controls, and no significant differences in baseline characteristics were found. In the parent cohort, roughly 10,000 women aged 18 or older were enrolled in Guanacaste, Costa Rica, during about 1992 to 1995 and were followed for over six years. Cases were matched to controls by age within five years and by the year the sample was collected. Blood from cases was collected at the visit at which the lesion was first identified, whereas blood from controls was collected once infection was no longer detected. Among cases, blood sampling came a median of 149 days after lesion detection, with an interquartile range of roughly 85 to 220 days. Because only a few women had HLA typing data, the possibility that HLA type acted as a confounder could not be ruled out. As quality controls, five blinded duplicates were added to each group, bringing the total to about 60 samples made up of 50 or so participants and 10 replicates. Controls were more than 20 women whose single incident HPV16 infection cleared within 12 months without precancer or cancer developing.

Study-wide conclusions, independent of this receptor: CIN3+ cases had significantly higher TCR repertoire richness than controls across sequencing depths, but evenness did not differ between the groups. T-cell numbers per sample were unknown, so richness differences could reflect varying T-cell content rather than repertoire biology. TRBV6-7 relative abundance was lower in cases than in controls (roughly 0.12% versus 0.17%; Bonferroni P = 0.0008). Random forest classifiers that combined richness and V gene abundances separated cases from controls with an estimated AUC of under 0.85. Because of the cross-sectional design, the study could not determine whether the associations came before infection or resulted from infection, and neither effector/memory subsets nor HPV-specific T cells were isolated.

At the junction V is shortened by 5 bases and J by 1 base, with 20 bases in between. According to the germline V gene (reference sequence), CDR1 reads DFQATT and CDR2 reads SNEGSKA. Spanning cysteine to phenylalanine, the CDR3 consists of 16 amino acids. The DNA shown is the part of the CDR3 that was read: 39 bases, in frame from base 1. TCR beta CDR3 regions were amplified by multiplex PCR using the immunoSEQ assay from an average of roughly 1,300 ng genomic DNA per sample. The assay corrected primer bias using a complete synthetic TCR repertoire to establish an amplification baseline. The amplicons were sequenced on the Illumina platform. The paper's processing steps were these. Sequences were error-corrected by clustering with frequency ratios and a modified nearest-neighbor algorithm, then analyzed in the immunoSEQ Analyzer with IMGT gene definitions. At each rarefaction depth, TCR richness and evenness were averaged across 20 rarefaction repeats, and samples with fewer sequences than that depth were excluded. Relative abundances of V, D and J genes were compared between groups using Wilcoxon rank sum tests, with FDR correction applied. Blinded duplicates gave an intraclass correlation of over 90% for TCR richness and an average of 76.4% across 70 or so gene segments. Here the immuneACCESS table is served through TCRdb, limited to in-frame sequences with V and J called. Missing clones are a known gap in these copies; in checked studies unresolved V genes cover under half, and the rest lacks a known reason. The V and J calls and clone size are taken from that table; D and trimming were inferred from the DNA. This sample's table lists some 20,000 clones. The ten largest clonotypes hold approximately 5% of the sample.

Details on this clone: Its antigen remains undetermined. The CDR3 end is not reached by the read, which stops 3 residues before it; the germline J gene fills it in.

Every participant had a single incident cervical HPV16 infection, and women with prevalent HPV16 infections were excluded. Cervical HPV DNA was detected by MY09/MY11 PCR and genotyped by dot-blot hybridization. Fifteen mL of heparinized blood were centrifuged, and the buffy coat was split into aliquots, frozen at -30 degrees C, and then kept at -80 degrees C. QIAGEN kits were used to extract genomic DNA from buffy coat specimens. Sequencing was carried out using blood buffy coat. The chain was built from TRBV20-1 and TRBJ1-1, with a weak D call of TRBD1 (6 bases match). This TCR was recovered from a woman between 18 and 70 years old with a cervical HPV16 infection that either progressed to CIN3+ or cleared (not recorded which). CDR3 DNA (partial): TGCAGTGCTCAACTAACCGGGACAAAAAAGAACACTGAA. Its protein reads: CSAQLTGTKKNTE. The whole CDR3 reads CSAQLTGTKKNTEAFF.